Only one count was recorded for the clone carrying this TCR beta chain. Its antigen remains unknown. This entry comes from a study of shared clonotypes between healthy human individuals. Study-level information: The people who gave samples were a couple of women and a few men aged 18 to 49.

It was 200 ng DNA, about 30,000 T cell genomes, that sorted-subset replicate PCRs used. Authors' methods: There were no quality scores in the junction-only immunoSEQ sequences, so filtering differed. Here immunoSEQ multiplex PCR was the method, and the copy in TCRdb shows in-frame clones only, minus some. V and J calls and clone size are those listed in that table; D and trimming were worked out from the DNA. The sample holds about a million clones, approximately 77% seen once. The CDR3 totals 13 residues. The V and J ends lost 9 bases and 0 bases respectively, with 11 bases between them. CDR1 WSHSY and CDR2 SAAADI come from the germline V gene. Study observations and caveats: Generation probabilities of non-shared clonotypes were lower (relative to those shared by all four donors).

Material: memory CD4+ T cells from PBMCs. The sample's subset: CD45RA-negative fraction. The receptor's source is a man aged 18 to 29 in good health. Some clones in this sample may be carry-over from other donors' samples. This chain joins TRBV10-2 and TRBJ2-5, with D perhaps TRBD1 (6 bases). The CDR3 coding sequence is TGCGCCAGTAGGCAGGGGTACCAAGAGACCCAGTACTTC. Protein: CASRQGYQETQYF.